The subject of this entry is one T cell receptor beta chain. This sample was taken from a study of blood T cell repertoires in COVID-19. Study context: The cDNA or gDNA used as material had been derived from T cells, B-cell-depleted T cells, or PBMCs.

Per the germline V gene, CDR1 is GTSNPN and CDR2 is SVGIG (reference sequence). The CDR3 sequence is 12 residues long. Trimming stripped 6 bases from V and 5 bases from J, with 12 bases between. This table comes from immunoSEQ multiplex PCR, and its TCRdb copy is limited to in-frame clones, with some not included. The sample has fewer than 250,000 clones, over 65% seen once. This clonotype was sampled from a woman aged 70-85 years with active or convalescent COVID-19. Sample: peripheral blood. This chain links TRBV30 with TRBJ2-3; perhaps TRBD1 as D (6 bases). The DNA of the CDR3 is TGTGCCTGTTCTCCCAGGGGAGATACGCAGTATTTT. Its translation is CACSPRGDTQYF. The whole variable domain, remainder taken from reference TRBV30 and TRBJ2-3, is SQTIHQWPATLVQPVGSPLSLECTVEGTSNPNLYWYRQAAGRGLQLLFYSVGIGQISSEVPQNLSASRPQDRQFILSSKKLLLSDSGFYLCACSPRGDTQYFGPGTRLTVL.